The T cell receptor beta chain under discussion was sequenced for a study of T cell responses to AZD1222 COVID-19 vaccine. Only one count was recorded for this clone. V gave up 3 bases and J gave up 2 bases; unmatched junction bases: 10. The CDR3 sequence is 16 residues long. From germline, CDR1 is SGHVS and CDR2 FNYEAQ. Produced via immunoSEQ multiplex PCR; TCRdb's table is partial and in-frame only. The data show 84,000 or so clones, around 90% seen once. The starting material was peripheral blood, obtained on day 0 of MenACWY control vaccination. This sequence was found in an adult in good health. The V call is TRBV7-6, the J call TRBJ2-7; 7 bases line up with TRBD2. The CDR3, as DNA: TGTGCCAGCAGCTTTAAGGAGGGAGGGCCGACCTACGAGCAGTACTTC. It specifies CASSFKEGGPTYEQYF.